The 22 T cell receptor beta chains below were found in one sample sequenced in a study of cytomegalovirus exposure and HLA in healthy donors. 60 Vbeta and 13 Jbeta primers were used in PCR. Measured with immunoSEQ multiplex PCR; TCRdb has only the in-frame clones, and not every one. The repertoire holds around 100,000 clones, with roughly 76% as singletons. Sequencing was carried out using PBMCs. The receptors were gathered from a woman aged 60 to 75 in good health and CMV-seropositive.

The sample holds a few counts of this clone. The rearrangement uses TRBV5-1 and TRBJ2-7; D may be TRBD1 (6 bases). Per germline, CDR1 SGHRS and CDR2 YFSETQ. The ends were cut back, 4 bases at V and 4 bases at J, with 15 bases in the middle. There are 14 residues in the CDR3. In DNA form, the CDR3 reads TGCGCCAGCAGCGCGGCGGACAGCATATACGAGCAGTACTTC. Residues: CASSAADSIYEQYF.

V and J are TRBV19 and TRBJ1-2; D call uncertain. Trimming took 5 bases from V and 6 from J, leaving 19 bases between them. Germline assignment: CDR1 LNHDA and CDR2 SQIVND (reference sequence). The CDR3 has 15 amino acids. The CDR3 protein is CASSPWTEARNGYTF. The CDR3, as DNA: TGTGCCAGTAGTCCCTGGACGGAGGCTAGAAATGGCTACACCTTC.

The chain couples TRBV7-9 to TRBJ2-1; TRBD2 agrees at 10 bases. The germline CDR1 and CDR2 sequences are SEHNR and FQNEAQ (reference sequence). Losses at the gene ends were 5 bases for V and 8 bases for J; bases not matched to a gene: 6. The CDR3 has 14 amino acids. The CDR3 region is CASSPWLAGDEQFF. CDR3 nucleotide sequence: TGTGCCAGCAGCCCTTGGCTAGCGGGAGATGAGCAGTTCTTC.

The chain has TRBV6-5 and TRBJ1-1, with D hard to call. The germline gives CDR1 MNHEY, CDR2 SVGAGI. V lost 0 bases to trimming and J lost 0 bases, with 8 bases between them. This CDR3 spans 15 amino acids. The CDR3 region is CASSYSPTLNTEAFF. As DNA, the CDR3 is TGTGCCAGCAGTTACTCGCCGACACTGAACACTGAAGCTTTCTTT.

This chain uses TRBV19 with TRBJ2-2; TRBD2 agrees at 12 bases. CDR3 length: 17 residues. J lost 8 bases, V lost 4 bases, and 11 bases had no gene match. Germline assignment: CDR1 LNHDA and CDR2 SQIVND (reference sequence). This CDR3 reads CASSTRLAGDLAGELFF. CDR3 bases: TGTGCCAGTAGTACTAGACTAGCGGGAGATTTAGCGGGGGAGCTGTTTTTT.

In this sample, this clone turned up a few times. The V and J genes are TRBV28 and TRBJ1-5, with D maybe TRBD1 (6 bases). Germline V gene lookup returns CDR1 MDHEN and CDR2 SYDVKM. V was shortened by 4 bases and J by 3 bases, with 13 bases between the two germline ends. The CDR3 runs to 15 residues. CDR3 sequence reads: CASSSADRNNQPQHF. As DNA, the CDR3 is TGTGCCAGCAGTTCCGCTGACAGGAACAATCAGCCCCAGCATTTT.

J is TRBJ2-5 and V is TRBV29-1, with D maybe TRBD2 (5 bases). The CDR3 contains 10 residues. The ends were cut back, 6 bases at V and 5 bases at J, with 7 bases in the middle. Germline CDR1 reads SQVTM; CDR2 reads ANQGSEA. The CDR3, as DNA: TGCAGCGTCGGGGAGGAGACCCAGTACTTC. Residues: CSVGEETQYF.

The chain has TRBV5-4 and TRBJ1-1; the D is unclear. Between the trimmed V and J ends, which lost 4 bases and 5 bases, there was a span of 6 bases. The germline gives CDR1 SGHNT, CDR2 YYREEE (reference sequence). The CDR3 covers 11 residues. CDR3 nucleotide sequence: TGTGCCAGCAGCATCGGTACTGAAGCTTTCTTT. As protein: CASSIGTEAFF.

CDR3 sequence: CASSYRDTRSTDTQYF. CDR3 bases: TGTGCCAGCAGCTACCGGGACACTAGAAGCACAGATACGCAGTATTTT. The rearrangement uses TRBV28 and TRBJ2-3; D is perhaps TRBD1 (6 bases). V was cut by 6 bases and J by 0 bases, with 16 bases left in between. Germline loops: CDR1 MDHEN, CDR2 SYDVKM. This CDR3 is 16 amino acids long.

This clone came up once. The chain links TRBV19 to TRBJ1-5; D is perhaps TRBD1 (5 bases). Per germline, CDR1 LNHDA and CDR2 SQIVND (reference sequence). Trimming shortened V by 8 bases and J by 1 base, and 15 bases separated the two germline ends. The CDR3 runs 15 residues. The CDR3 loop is CASLTGGRSNQPQHF. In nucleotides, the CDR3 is TGTGCCAGTCTTACCGGGGGACGGAGCAATCAGCCCCAGCATTTT.

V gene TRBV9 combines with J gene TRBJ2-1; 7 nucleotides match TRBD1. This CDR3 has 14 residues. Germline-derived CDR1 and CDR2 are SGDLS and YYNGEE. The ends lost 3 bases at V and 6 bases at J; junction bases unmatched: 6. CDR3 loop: CASSASTGINEQFF. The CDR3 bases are TGTGCCAGCAGCGCTTCGACAGGGATCAATGAGCAGTTCTTC.

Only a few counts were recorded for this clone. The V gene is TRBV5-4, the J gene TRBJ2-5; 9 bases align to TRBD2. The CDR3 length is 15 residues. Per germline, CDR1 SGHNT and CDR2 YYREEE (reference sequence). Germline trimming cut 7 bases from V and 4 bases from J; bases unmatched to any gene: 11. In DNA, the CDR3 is TGTGCCAGCCAAGCGCGGCGGGAGGGTGGAGAGACCCAGTACTTC. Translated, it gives CASQARREGGETQYF.

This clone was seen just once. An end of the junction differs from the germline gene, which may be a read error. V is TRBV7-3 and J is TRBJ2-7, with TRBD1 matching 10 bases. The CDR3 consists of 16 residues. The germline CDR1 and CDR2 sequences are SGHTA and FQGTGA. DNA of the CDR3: TGTGCCAGCAGCCTAACCGCCCCGGGACAGGGGAACGAGCAGTACTTC. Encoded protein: CASSLTAPGQGNEQYF.

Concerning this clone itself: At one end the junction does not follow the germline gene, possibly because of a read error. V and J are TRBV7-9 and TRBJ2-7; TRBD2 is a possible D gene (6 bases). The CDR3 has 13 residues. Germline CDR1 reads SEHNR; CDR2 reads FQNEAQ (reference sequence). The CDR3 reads CSSSSGLNYEQYF. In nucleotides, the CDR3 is TGTTCCAGCAGCTCGGGACTCAACTACGAGCAGTACTTC.

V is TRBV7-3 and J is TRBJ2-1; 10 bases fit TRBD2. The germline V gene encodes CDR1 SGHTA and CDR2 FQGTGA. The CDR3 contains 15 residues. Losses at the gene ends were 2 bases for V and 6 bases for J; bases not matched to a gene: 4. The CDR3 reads CASSLEASGSNEQFF. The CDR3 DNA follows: TGTGCCAGCAGCTTAGAGGCTAGCGGGAGCAATGAGCAGTTCTTC.

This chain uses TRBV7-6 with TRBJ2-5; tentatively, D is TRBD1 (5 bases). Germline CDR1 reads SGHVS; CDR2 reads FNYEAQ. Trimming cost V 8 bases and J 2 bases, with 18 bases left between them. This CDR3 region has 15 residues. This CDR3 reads CASVPTGLGQETQYF. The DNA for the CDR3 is TGTGCCAGCGTACCCACAGGCTTAGGACAAGAGACCCAGTACTTC.

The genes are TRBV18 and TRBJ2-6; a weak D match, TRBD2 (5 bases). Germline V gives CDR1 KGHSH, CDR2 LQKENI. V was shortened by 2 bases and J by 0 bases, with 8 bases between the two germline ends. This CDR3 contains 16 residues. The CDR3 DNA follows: TGTGCCAGCTCACCAGAGGGAGTCTCTGGGGCCAACGTCCTGACTTTC. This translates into CASSPEGVSGANVLTF.

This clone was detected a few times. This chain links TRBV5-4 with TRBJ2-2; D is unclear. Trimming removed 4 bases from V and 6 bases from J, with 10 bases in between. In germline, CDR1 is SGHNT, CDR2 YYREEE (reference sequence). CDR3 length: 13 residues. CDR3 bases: TGTGCCAGCAGCGAGGTCAACCCCGGGGAGCTGTTTTTT. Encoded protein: CASSEVNPGELFF.

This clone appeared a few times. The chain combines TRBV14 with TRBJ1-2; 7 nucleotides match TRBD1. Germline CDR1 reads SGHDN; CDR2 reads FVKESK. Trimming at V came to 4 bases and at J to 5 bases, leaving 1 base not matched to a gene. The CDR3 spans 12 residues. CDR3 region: CASSRTGYGYTF. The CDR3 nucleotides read TGTGCCAGCAGCCGGACAGGTTATGGCTACACCTTC.

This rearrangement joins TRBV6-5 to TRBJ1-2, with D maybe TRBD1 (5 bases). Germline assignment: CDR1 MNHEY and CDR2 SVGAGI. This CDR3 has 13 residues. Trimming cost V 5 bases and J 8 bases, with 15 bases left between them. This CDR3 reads CASSTGLLRGYTF. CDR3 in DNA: TGTGCCAGCAGTACGGGACTGTTGAGAGGCTACACCTTC.

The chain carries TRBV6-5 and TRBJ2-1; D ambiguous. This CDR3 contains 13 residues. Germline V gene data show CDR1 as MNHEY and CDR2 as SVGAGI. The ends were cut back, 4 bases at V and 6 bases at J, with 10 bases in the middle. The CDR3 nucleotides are TGTGCCAGCAGTTCCCTGAGGTTCAATGAGCAGTTCTTC. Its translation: CASSSLRFNEQFF.

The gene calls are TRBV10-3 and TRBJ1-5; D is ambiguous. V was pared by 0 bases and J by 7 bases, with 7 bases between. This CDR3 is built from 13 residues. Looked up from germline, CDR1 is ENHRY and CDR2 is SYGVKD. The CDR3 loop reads CAISESTGQPQHF. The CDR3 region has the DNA TGTGCCATCAGTGAGTCGACCGGGCAGCCCCAGCATTTT.